This record covers a single T cell receptor beta chain. Authors' processing steps: Amplifying reference gene primers gave estimates of nucleated cell counts. TCRdb's table, derived via immunoSEQ multiplex PCR, lists solely in-frame clones and lacks some. V and J calls and clone size are as listed in that table; D and trimming were resolved from the DNA. Found here are some 80,000 clones, about nine tenths of them singletons; the top ten hold around 0.8%. Germline CDR1 is MGHDK and CDR2 is SYGVNS. There are 13 residues in the CDR3. Trimming took 4 bases from V and 6 from J; bases not matched to a gene: 6. These data belong to a study of blood T cell repertoires in COVID-19. Study overall: COVID-19 samples from acute and convalescent phases originated in the United States, Italy and Spain. From T cells, B-cell-depleted T cells, or PBMCs came the material, which was cDNA or gDNA.

The source of this sequence is an elderly woman with acute or convalescent COVID-19. Sequenced input: peripheral blood. The V call is TRBV25-1, the J call TRBJ2-7; 7 bases agree with TRBD1. The CDR3 region is CASSVQGVSEQYF. CDR3 DNA: TGTGCCAGCAGTGTTCAGGGGGTATCCGAGCAGTACTTC.